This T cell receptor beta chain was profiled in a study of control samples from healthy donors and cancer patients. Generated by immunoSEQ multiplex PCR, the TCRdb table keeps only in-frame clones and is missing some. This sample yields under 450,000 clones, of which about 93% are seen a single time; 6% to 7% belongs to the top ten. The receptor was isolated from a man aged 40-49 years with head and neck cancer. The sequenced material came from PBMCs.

This CDR3 is CASSPLAGGAVNEQYF. Written as DNA, the CDR3 is TGTGCCAGCAGTCCTCTCGCGGGGGGCGCGGTAAACGAGCAGTACTTC. V and J are TRBV7-9 and TRBJ2-7; 8 bases agree with TRBD2. With V trimmed by 6 bases and J by 5 bases, 15 bases remained unmatched. CDR1 and CDR2 from the germline V gene are SEHNR and FQNEAQ (reference sequence). The CDR3 has 16 amino acids.